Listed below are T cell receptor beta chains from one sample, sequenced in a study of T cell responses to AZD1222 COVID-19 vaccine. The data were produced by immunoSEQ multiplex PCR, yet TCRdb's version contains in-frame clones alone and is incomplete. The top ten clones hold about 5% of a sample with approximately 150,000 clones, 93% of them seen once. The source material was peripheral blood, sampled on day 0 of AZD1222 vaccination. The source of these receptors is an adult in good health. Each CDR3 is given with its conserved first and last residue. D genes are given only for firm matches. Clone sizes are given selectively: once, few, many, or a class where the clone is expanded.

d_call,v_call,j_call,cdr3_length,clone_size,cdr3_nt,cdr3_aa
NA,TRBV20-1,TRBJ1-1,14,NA,TGCAGTGCTAGTCTGGGGGTCGCGAACACTGAAGCTTTCTTT,CSASLGVANTEAFF
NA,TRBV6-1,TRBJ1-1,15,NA,TGTGCCAGCAGTGAAGCGACAGGAGGAGTCACTGAAGCTTTCTTT,CASSEATGGVTEAFF
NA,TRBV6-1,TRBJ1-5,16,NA,TGTGCCAGCAGTGAAGCGACCACGCGGCACAATCAGCCCCAGCATTTT,CASSEATTRHNQPQHF
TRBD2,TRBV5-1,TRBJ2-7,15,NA,TGCGCCAGCAGCTTGGAAGGCGGGAGCCCCTACGAGCAGTACTTC,CASSLEGGSPYEQYF
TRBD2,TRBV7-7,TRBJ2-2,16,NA,TGTGCTAGCAGCTTAGCGGGGGGAGTTCCTGGCGGGGAGCTGTTTTTT,CASSLAGGVPGGELFF
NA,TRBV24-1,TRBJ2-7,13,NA,TGTGCCACCAGTGAGAGAGGACAGTACGAGCAGTACTTC,CATSERGQYEQYF
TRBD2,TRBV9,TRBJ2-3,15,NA,TGTGCCAGCAGTACGATGAGCGGGGGGGCAGATACGCAGTATTTT,CASSTMSGGADTQYF
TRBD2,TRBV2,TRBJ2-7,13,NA,TGTGCCAGCTCCAGCGGGGGTTCCTACGAGCAGTACTTC,CASSSGGSYEQYF
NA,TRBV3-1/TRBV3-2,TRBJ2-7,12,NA,TGTGCCAGCAGCCAACTTTCCTACGAGCAGTACTTC,CASSQLSYEQYF
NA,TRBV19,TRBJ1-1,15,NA,TGTGCCAGTAGTCCCGTGCGACAGGCGAACACTGAAGCTTTCTTT,CASSPVRQANTEAFF
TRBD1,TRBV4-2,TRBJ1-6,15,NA,TGTGCCAGCAGCCCAGGGGGGACAGGGAATTCACCCCTCCACTTT,CASSPGGTGNSPLHF
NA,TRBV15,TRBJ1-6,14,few,TGTGCCACCAGCGCCTTTGCAGGGAATTCACCCCTCCACTTT,CATSAFAGNSPLHF
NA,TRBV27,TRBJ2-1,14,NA,TGTGCCAGCAGTTTACCGGGGGCCTACAATGAGCAGTTCTTC,CASSLPGAYNEQFF
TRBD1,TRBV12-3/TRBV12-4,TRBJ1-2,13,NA,TGTGCCAGCAGTCCCCACAGGGGGAATGGCTACACCTTC,CASSPHRGNGYTF
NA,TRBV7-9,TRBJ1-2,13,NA,TGTGCCAGCAGCTTGGAGGGGAACTATGGCTACACCTTC,CASSLEGNYGYTF
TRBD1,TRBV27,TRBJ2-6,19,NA,TGTGCCAGCAGCTTACAGGGGTACTCTCTGAGCTCTGGGGCCAACGTCCTGACTTTC,CASSLQGYSLSSGANVLTF
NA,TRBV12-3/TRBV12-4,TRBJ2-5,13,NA,TGTGCCAGCGGGCAGCTGAAGGGGGAGACCCAGTACTTC,CASGQLKGETQYF
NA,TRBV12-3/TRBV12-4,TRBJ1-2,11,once,TGTGCCAGCAGTTTATTGGCTGGCTACACCTTC,CASSLLAGYTF
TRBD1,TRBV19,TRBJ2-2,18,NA,TGTGCCAGTAGTATTAAGTTGGACAGGGTGGTTCGTACCGGGGAGCTGTTTTTT,CASSIKLDRVVRTGELFF
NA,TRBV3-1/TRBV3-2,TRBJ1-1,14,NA,TGTGCCAGCAGCCCATCAGGGCGCCTAGCTGAAGCTTTCTTT,CASSPSGRLAEAFF
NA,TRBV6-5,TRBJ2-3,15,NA,TGTGCCAGCCAACGGGATCGCGTATCTTCAGATACGCAGTATTTT,CASQRDRVSSDTQYF
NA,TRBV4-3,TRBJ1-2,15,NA,TGCGCCAGCAGCCAAGACCGGGGGCGAGGTGATGGCTACACCTTC,CASSQDRGRGDGYTF
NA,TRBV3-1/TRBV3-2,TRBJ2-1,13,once,TGTGCCAGCAGCCAACCCAGGGGAAATGAGCAGTTCTTC,CASSQPRGNEQFF
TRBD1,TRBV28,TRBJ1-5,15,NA,TGTGCCAGCAGAACCTGGGGGCAGGGGGATCAGCCCCAGCATTTT,CASRTWGQGDQPQHF
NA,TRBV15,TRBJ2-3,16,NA,TGTGCCACCAGCAGAGATCCGGAGCTAAACACAGATACGCAGTATTTT,CATSRDPELNTDTQYF
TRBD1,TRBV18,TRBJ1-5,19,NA,TGTGCCAGCTCCTCTATCGGGGGACCGGGACAGGGGAACAATCAGCCCCAGCATTTT,CASSSIGGPGQGNNQPQHF
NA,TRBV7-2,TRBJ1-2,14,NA,TGTGCCAGCAGCTCCAGGGTCTCGGGCAATGGCTACACCTTC,CASSSRVSGNGYTF
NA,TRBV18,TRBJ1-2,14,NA,TGTGCCAGCTCACCACCGGGGGAACAAGAGGGCTACACCTTC,CASSPPGEQEGYTF
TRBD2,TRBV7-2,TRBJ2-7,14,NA,TGTGCCAGCAGCTTACAAAGCGGGAGTTACGAGCAGTACTTC,CASSLQSGSYEQYF